A single sample gave rise to the 3 T cell receptor beta chains below, sequenced in a study of tumor-infiltrating lymphocytes in oesophageal squamous cell carcinoma. TCRdb re-analysed the PCR reads in MiXCR, keeping a single row per CDR3 protein. This repertoire shows nearly 20,000 distinct CDR3 sequences, approximately 39% found once; its top ten account for 30% to 45%. Sequencing used esophageal tumor tissue. These receptors all stem from a male donor with esophageal squamous cell carcinoma.

Many counts were recorded for this clonotype. The chain combines TRBV24-1 with TRBJ1-2; the match to TRBD1 covers 9 bases. Germline V CDR1 and CDR2: KGHDR, SFDVKD. V lost 4 bases, J lost 8 bases, and 4 bases stayed unmatched. This CDR3 comprises 13 residues. The CDR3 protein is CATSELDRGGYTF. The CDR3 DNA reads TGTGCCACCAGTGAATTGGACAGGGGAGGCTACACCTTC.

This clonotype occurred many times. The chain employs TRBV24-1 and TRBJ2-1; 11 bases are a match to TRBD1. CDR1 is KGHDR and CDR2 is SFDVKD in the germline V gene. V shed 1 base, J shed 8 bases, and the junction held 9 bases outside the gene matches. The CDR3 runs 17 residues. The CDR3 is CATSDFAGGQGVYEQFF. The CDR3, as DNA: TGTGCCACCAGTGATTTCGCGGGGGGACAGGGGGTATATGAGCAGTTCTTC.

For this clonotype: One junction end disagrees with the germline gene, perhaps due to a read error. CDR3 in DNA: TGTGCCAGCAGCTTAAAAGGGACTAGGGACCCCCGAGAGGCCCAGTACTTC. Translated, it gives CASSLKGTRDPREAQYF. J is TRBJ2-5 and V is TRBV7-8; TRBD2 agrees at 8 bases. From germline, CDR1 is SGHVS and CDR2 FQNEAQ. The CDR3 extends over 17 amino acids.